This T cell receptor beta chain came from a study of shared clonotypes between healthy human individuals. About the research overall: Three men and a couple of women, aged 18 to 49, were donors. Findings and limits, study-wide: Sequencing of the sorted subsets was shown by rarefaction to be incomplete despite large depth. Clonotypes shared by all four sorted-subset donors had higher generation probabilities than non-shared clonotypes. Sampling involved blood alone; tissue repertoires likely differ.

CDR1 SEHNR and CDR2 FQNEAQ come from the germline V gene (reference sequence). V lost 5 bases, J lost 2 bases, and 22 bases lay in between. The CDR3 spans 18 residues. Remarks on this clone: Antigen: not known.

CD45RO-negative CD8 cells positively selected for CCR7 made up the naive population, which excluded terminally differentiated effector memory CD45RA+ cells. Using immunoSEQ multiplex PCR, the repertoire was profiled, and TCRdb retains in-frame clones only, with some absent. This table holds 600,000 or so clones, 85% to 95% found once. The sequencing input was naive CD8+ T cells sorted from blood. This TCR came from a woman in her twenties or thirties in good health. The chain employs TRBV7-9 and TRBJ2-1, with a weak D call TRBD2 (5 bases). The CDR3 DNA follows: TGTGCCAGCAGCCAAAGGCTCAGCGAGGGAGATCCCTACAATGAGCAGTTCTTC. Translated: CASSQRLSEGDPYNEQFF.